A selection of T cell receptor beta chains follows, all from one sample in a study of persistence of HIV-infected CD4 T cells. Clones were read by immunoSEQ multiplex PCR, and TCRdb kept only the in-frame ones, dropping some. The data contain around 26,000 clones, around two thirds of them singletons. Their recognized antigens are unknown. The sample in question was CD4+ T cells sorted from PBMCs after approximately 20-hour stimulation, obtained from a patient who received antiretroviral therapy. All receptors derive from an adult man with HIV who was CMV-seropositive. Both conserved end residues are part of each CDR3. A D gene is named only where the DNA matches it firmly. Part of the rows lack a size; the others show once, few, many or a class for expanded clones.

TRBJ1-2 TRBV25-1 - TRBD1 14 CASSEYRDRGGYTF TGTGCCAGCAGTGAATACCGGGACAGGGGCGGCTACACCTTC
TRBJ1-4 TRBV19 - - 16 CASSSMKSATNEKLFF TGTGCCAGTAGCTCGATGAAATCGGCAACTAATGAAAAACTGTTTTTT
TRBJ2-2 TRBV5-1 - TRBD2 18 CASSLGLAGVLSTGELFF TGCGCCAGCAGCTTGGGGTTAGCGGGGGTGCTTTCGACCGGGGAGCTGTTTTTT
TRBJ1-5 TRBV10-2 - TRBD1 13 CASKGQFNQPQHF TGCGCCAGCAAGGGACAGTTCAATCAGCCCCAGCATTTT
TRBJ2-1 TRBV5-1 - TRBD2 16 CASSPVRGGAYNEQFF TGCGCCAGCAGCCCGGTTCGCGGGGGAGCCTACAATGAGCAGTTCTTC
TRBJ1-1 TRBV3-1/TRBV3-2 - - 13 CASSRSEATEAFF TGTGCCAGCAGCAGATCGGAGGCCACTGAAGCTTTCTTT
TRBJ2-7 TRBV5-1 - TRBD1 15 CASSSGSNRGHEQYF TGCGCCAGCAGCTCCGGGTCTAACAGGGGCCACGAGCAGTACTTC
TRBJ1-2 TRBV15 - - 17 CATSRDNQPFTNYGYTF TGTGCCACCAGCAGAGATAACCAGCCCTTTACTAACTATGGCTACACCTTC
TRBJ2-3 TRBV14 few TRBD2 16 CASSLKRGGQTDTQYF TGTGCCAGCAGCCTCAAACGGGGGGGCCAAACAGATACGCAGTATTTT
TRBJ1-5 TRBV28 - - 12 CASSPINQPQHF TGTGCCAGCAGTCCCATTAATCAGCCCCAGCATTTT
TRBJ1-1 TRBV5-1 - - 14 CASSLDRTLAEAFF TGCGCCAGCAGCTTGGATCGGACTTTGGCTGAAGCTTTCTTT
TRBJ2-7 TRBV28 - TRBD1 13 CASRTGTDYEQYF TGTGCCAGCAGGACAGGGACCGACTACGAGCAGTACTTC